This T cell receptor beta chain was identified in a study of T cell responses to AZD1222 COVID-19 vaccine. Findings and limits, study-wide: Without day 14 samples, only post-peak T cell repertoires were studied. Of spike-specific TCRs, nearly half reportedly target regions left unmutated in variants.

The CDR3 has 13 amino acids. V shed 4 bases, J shed 1 base, and the junction held 1 base outside the gene matches. Germline values: CDR1 SGHNT, CDR2 YYREEE (reference sequence). TCRdb keeps only in-frame clones here, not all; method: immunoSEQ multiplex PCR. The sample holds approximately 190,000 clones, 85% to 95% seen once. For this clone: Its cognate antigen is unknown.

This chain joins TRBV5-4 and TRBJ1-2, with 7 bases fitting TRBD1. The receptor's source is an adult in good health. Sample: peripheral blood, taken on day 0 of AZD1222 vaccination. The CDR3 reads CASSGDSNYGYTF. The CDR3 coding sequence is TGTGCCAGCAGCGGGGACAGTAACTATGGCTACACCTTC.